This TCR beta chain originates from a study of blood T cell repertoires in COVID-19. Trimming at V came to 5 bases and at J to 4 bases, leaving 6 bases not matched to a gene. In germline, CDR1 is SGHNT, CDR2 YENEEA. CDR3 length: 15 residues. Method: immunoSEQ multiplex PCR; TCRdb's copy keeps in-frame clones and lacks some. Here the sample spans just over 90,000 clones, 86% being singletons. The chain is built from TRBV11-3 and TRBJ2-1, with TRBD1 matching 9 bases. The sequence was obtained from an elderly woman with acute or convalescent COVID-19. Sequencing used peripheral blood. Written as DNA, the CDR3 is TGTGCCAGCAGCCGAGGACAGGGGTTATACAATGAGCAGTTCTTC. This codes for CASSRGQGLYNEQFF.